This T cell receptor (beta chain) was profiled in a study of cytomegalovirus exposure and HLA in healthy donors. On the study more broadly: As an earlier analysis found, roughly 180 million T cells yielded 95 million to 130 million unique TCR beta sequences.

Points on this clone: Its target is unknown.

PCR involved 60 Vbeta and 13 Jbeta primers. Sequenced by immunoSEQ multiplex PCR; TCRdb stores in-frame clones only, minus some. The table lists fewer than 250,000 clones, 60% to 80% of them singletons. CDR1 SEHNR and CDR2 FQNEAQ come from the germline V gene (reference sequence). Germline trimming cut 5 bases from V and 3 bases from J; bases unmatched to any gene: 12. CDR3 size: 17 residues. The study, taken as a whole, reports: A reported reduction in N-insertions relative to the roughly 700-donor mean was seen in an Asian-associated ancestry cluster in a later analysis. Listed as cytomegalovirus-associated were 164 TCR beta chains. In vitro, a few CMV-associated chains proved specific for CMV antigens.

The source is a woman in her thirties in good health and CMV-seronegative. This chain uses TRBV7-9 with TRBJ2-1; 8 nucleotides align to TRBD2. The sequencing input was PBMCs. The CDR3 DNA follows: TGTGCCAGCAGCGTCCGGGGGGGGGCAGGGATCTACAATGAGCAGTTCTTC. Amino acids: CASSVRGGAGIYNEQFF.